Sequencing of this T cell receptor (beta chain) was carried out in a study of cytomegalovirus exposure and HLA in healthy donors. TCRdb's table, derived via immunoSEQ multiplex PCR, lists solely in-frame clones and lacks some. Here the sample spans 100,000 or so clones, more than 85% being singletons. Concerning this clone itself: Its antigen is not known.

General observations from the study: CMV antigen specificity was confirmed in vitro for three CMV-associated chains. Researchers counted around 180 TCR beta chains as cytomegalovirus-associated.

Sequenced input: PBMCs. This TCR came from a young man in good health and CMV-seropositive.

CDR3 sequence reads: CASSLQGYQETQYF. The DNA for the CDR3 is TGCGCCAGCAGCTTGCAGGGGTATCAAGAGACCCAGTACTTC. The chain has TRBV5-1 and TRBJ2-5, with a possible D match to TRBD1 (6 bases). Germline V gene data show CDR1 as SGHRS and CDR2 as YFSETQ. The CDR3 consists of 14 residues. Trimming stripped 1 base from V and 2 bases from J, with 9 bases between.